This entry describes one TCR beta chain. The repertoire was sequenced with immunoSEQ multiplex PCR; TCRdb's copy has only in-frame clones and lacks some. The sample yields around 50,000 clones, 80% to 95% seen once. The V gene lost 9 bases and the J gene lost 0 bases, with 12 bases spanning the gap. CDR1 and CDR2 from the germline V gene are MGHDK and SYGVNS. CDR3 length: 13 amino acids. This sample stems from a study of T cell changes during pregnancy in multiple sclerosis. V is TRBV25-1 and J is TRBJ2-7; tentative D call: TRBD1 (5 bases). The TCR sequence derives from a female donor in good health, enrolled as a control in a pregnancy study. The sequenced sample was peripheral blood, obtained after pregnancy. The CDR3 protein is CARRGKVSYEQYF. CDR3 in DNA: TGTGCCAGAAGGGGAAAAGTCTCCTACGAGCAGTACTTC.